A selection of T cell receptor beta chains follows, all from one sample in a study of blood T cell repertoires in COVID-19. TCRdb keeps only in-frame clones here, not all; method: immunoSEQ multiplex PCR. This table holds tens of thousands of clones, about 81% found once. Sequencing was done on a sample of peripheral blood. These receptors were taken from a woman aged 80 or over with acute or convalescent COVID-19. CDR3s include the opening cysteine and the closing phenylalanine or tryptophan. Each record gives: J gene, clone size, D gene, V gene, CDR3 protein, CDR3 DNA. The D gene is left open where the match is weak. Expanded clones are given a class, and other clones once, few, many or no size at all.

TRBJ2-3 - TRBD1 TRBV6-5 CASSPDRGIYTQYF TGTGCCAGCAGTCCCGACAGGGGGATTTATACGCAGTATTTT
TRBJ1-5 few - TRBV5-8 CASSLPKQPQHF TGTGCCAGCAGCCTACCAAAGCAGCCCCAGCATTTT
TRBJ1-4 - - TRBV30 CAWSVRRLVSNEKLFF TGTGCCTGGAGTGTAAGGCGGTTGGTTTCTAATGAAAAACTGTTTTTT
TRBJ1-1 - - TRBV6-2/TRBV6-3 CASSYTRGRVVTEAFF TGTGCCAGCAGTTATACTCGTGGCAGGGTGGTAACTGAAGCTTTCTTT
TRBJ2-1 - - TRBV19 CASSLDGGKDYNEQFF TGTGCCAGTAGTTTGGACGGCGGGAAAGACTACAATGAGCAGTTCTTC
TRBJ2-7 - TRBD2 TRBV28 CASRLTGTSGSYEQYF TGTGCCAGCAGGTTGACTGGGACTAGCGGATCCTACGAGCAGTACTTC
TRBJ2-5 once TRBD2 TRBV7-6 CASSSYSGGWETQYF TGTGCCAGCAGCTCGTATTCGGGGGGGTGGGAGACCCAGTACTTC
TRBJ2-2 - - TRBV10-3 CAISEIVTGELFF TGTGCCATCAGTGAGATCGTTACCGGGGAGCTGTTTTTT
TRBJ1-3 - - TRBV7-9 CASSLGQILNTIYF TGTGCCAGCAGCTTAGGACAGATCCTAAACACCATATATTTT
TRBJ1-1 - - TRBV5-1 CASSLEGMGITEAFF TGCGCCAGCAGCTTGGAGGGGATGGGGATCACTGAAGCTTTCTTT
TRBJ1-5 once TRBD1 TRBV10-2 CASSETGGNQPQHF TGCGCCAGCAGTGAGACAGGGGGCAATCAGCCCCAGCATTTT
TRBJ2-3 - TRBD2 TRBV2 CASRLGTSGAGTDTQYF TGTGCCAGCAGACTCGGGACTAGCGGGGCCGGCACAGATACGCAGTATTTT
TRBJ2-3 - TRBD2 TRBV7-2 CASSLEPAGGPRNTDTQYF TGTGCCAGCAGCTTGGAACCAGCGGGAGGGCCCCGTAACACAGATACGCAGTATTTT
TRBJ2-1 - TRBD2 TRBV29-1 CSGEAGINEQFF TGCAGCGGGGAAGCGGGGATAAATGAGCAGTTCTTC
TRBJ2-5 - - TRBV5-6 CASSFVVETQYF TGTGCCAGCAGCTTTGTCGTGGAGACCCAGTACTTC
TRBJ2-5 - TRBD2 TRBV5-1 CTSSSGLAGGTETQYF TGCACCAGCAGCTCCGGACTAGCGGGAGGTACGGAGACCCAGTACTTC
TRBJ2-7 - - TRBV6-2/TRBV6-3 CASSRPGEQYF TGTGCCAGCAGCCGCCCGGGCGAGCAGTACTTC
TRBJ2-3 - - TRBV2 CASTSAGLYTDTQYF TGTGCCAGCACGTCAGCCGGACTGTACACAGATACGCAGTATTTT
TRBJ1-6 - TRBD1 TRBV25-1 CASSHRQGSPLHF TGTGCCAGCAGTCACCGACAGGGGTCACCCCTCCACTTT
TRBJ1-2 - - TRBV12-3/TRBV12-4 CASSSGRYGYTF TGTGCCAGCAGTTCAGGGAGGTATGGCTACACCTTC
TRBJ2-3 - TRBD1 TRBV7-6 CASSFSRGLPDTQYF TGTGCCAGCAGCTTCTCCAGGGGGCTACCGGATACGCAGTATTTT
TRBJ2-7 - TRBD2 TRBV19 CASSINREGPKYF TGTGCCAGTAGTATAAACCGGGAGGGCCCTAAGTACTTC
TRBJ1-6 medium-sized - TRBV6-4 CASSAQGMGSPLHF TGTGCCAGCAGTGCCCAGGGGATGGGGTCACCCCTCCACTTT
TRBJ2-3 - - TRBV28 CASSPQGGATDTQYF TGTGCCAGCAGTCCACAGGGAGGGGCCACAGATACGCAGTATTTT
TRBJ2-3 - - TRBV27 CASNRDTQYF TGTGCCAGCAATAGAGATACGCAGTATTTT
TRBJ2-3 once TRBD2 TRBV27 CASSPTSGRGTDTQYF TGTGCCAGCAGTCCTACTAGCGGGAGAGGCACAGATACGCAGTATTTT
TRBJ1-2 - - TRBV14 CASSPQLYGYTF TGTGCCAGCAGCCCACAGCTCTATGGCTACACCTTC
TRBJ2-3 - - TRBV19 CASSWGEVADTQYF TGTGCCAGTAGTTGGGGGGAGGTGGCAGATACGCAGTATTTT
TRBJ2-5 - TRBD1 TRBV29-1 CSAHRGVVETQYF TGCAGCGCCCACAGGGGGGTGGTGGAGACCCAGTACTTC
TRBJ2-5 - TRBD1 TRBV5-6 CASTGDRGKETQYF TGTGCCAGCACCGGGGACAGGGGAAAAGAGACCCAGTACTTC
TRBJ1-5 once TRBD1 TRBV6-7 CASSPTGAGQPQHF TGTGCCAGCAGCCCGACAGGGGCTGGGCAGCCCCAGCATTTT
TRBJ2-7 - - TRBV11-2 CASSLEIPGAGSYEQYF TGTGCCAGCAGCTTAGAAATCCCGGGAGCAGGGTCCTACGAGCAGTACTTC
TRBJ2-2 - TRBD2 TRBV4-1 CASSRGLANTGELFF TGCGCCAGCAGCCGGGGACTAGCGAACACCGGGGAGCTGTTTTTT
TRBJ2-1 - TRBD2 TRBV7-3 CASSVGLAIYNEQFF TGTGCCAGCAGCGTAGGACTAGCGATATACAATGAGCAGTTCTTC
TRBJ2-7 - - TRBV6-5 CASSPPAYEQYF TGTGCCAGCAGTCCTCCCGCCTACGAGCAGTACTTC
TRBJ1-5 - - TRBV18 CASSTYRVVGNQPQHF TGTGCCAGCTCGACTTACAGGGTCGTCGGCAATCAGCCCCAGCATTTT
TRBJ2-4 - TRBD1 TRBV5-6 CASSMNRGQKNIQYF TGTGCCAGCAGCATGAACAGGGGACAAAAAAACATTCAGTACTTC
TRBJ2-1 - TRBD2 TRBV7-6 CASSQLALAGGVEQNEQFF TGTGCCAGCAGCCAACTAGCTCTAGCGGGAGGGGTAGAGCAGAATGAGCAGTTCTTC
TRBJ2-1 - TRBD2 TRBV19 CASSGLAGAREGEQFF TGTGCCAGTAGTGGGCTAGCGGGAGCGAGAGAGGGTGAGCAGTTCTTC
TRBJ2-5 - - TRBV5-1 CASSFRYETQYF TGCGCCAGCAGCTTCAGGTACGAGACCCAGTACTTC
TRBJ2-2 once - TRBV24-1 CATSDLERRKSQGNTGELFF TGTGCCACCAGTGATTTGGAGCGTCGAAAGTCCCAGGGGAACACCGGGGAGCTGTTTTTT
TRBJ2-1 - TRBD2 TRBV3-1/TRBV3-2 CASSQEISGSWGNEQFF TGTGCCAGCAGCCAAGAGATTAGCGGGAGTTGGGGCAATGAGCAGTTCTTC
TRBJ1-3 - TRBD1 TRBV5-1 CASSNTGVGGNTIYF TGCGCCAGCAGCAACACAGGGGTTGGCGGAAACACCATATATTTT
TRBJ2-1 - - TRBV6-1 CASSEPRVSYNEQFF TGTGCCAGCAGTGAACCGCGGGTCTCCTACAATGAGCAGTTCTTC
TRBJ2-5 - TRBD2 TRBV6-2/TRBV6-3 CASSYLRGYQETQYF TGTGCCAGCAGTTACTTGCGGGGGTACCAAGAGACCCAGTACTTC